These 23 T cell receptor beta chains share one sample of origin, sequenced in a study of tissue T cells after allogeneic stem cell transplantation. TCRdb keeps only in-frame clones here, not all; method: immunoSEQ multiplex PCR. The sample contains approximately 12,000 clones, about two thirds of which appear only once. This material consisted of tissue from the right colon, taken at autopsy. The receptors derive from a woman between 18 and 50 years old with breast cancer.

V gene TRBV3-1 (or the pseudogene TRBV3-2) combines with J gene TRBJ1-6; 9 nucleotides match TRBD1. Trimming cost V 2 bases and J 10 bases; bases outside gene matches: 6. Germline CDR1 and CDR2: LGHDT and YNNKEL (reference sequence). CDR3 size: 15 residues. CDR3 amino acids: CASSQTGTGSSPLHF. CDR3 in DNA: TGTGCCAGCAGCCAAACCGGGACAGGGAGCTCACCCCTCCACTTT.

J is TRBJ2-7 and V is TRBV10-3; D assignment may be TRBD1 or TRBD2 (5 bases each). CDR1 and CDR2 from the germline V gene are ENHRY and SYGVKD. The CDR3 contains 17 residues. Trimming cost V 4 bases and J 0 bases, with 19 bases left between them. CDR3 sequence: CAISGTPGDGSSYEQYF. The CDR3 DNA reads TGTGCCATCAGTGGGACCCCCGGGGACGGAAGCTCCTACGAGCAGTACTTC.

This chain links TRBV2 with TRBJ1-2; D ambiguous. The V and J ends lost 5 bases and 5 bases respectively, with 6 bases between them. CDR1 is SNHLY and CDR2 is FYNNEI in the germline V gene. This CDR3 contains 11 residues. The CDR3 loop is CASSPRYGYTF. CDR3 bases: TGTGCCAGCAGTCCTCGGTATGGCTACACCTTC.

This CDR3 reads CASSESGDYNEQFF. The DNA of the CDR3 is TGTGCCAGCAGTGAGAGCGGGGACTACAATGAGCAGTTCTTC. The genes are TRBV25-1 and TRBJ2-1, with 7 bases aligning to TRBD2. The CDR3 runs to 14 residues. V shed 3 bases, J shed 3 bases, and the junction held 2 bases outside the gene matches. Germline V gene sequence: CDR1 MGHDK, CDR2 SYGVNS.

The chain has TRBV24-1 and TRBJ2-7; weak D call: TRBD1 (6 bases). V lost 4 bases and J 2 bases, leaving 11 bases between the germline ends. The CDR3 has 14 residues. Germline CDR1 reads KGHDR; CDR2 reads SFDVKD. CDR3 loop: CATSEGTLTYEQYF. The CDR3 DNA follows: TGTGCCACCAGTGAGGGGACACTCACCTACGAGCAGTACTTC.

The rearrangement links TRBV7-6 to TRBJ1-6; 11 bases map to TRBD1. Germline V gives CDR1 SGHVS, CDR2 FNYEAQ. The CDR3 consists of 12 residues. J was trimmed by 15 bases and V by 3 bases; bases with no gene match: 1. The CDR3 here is CASSLDRGHLHF. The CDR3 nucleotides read TGTGCCAGCAGCTTGGACAGGGGGCACCTCCACTTT. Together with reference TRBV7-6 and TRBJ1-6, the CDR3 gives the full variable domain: GAGVSQSPRYKVTKRGQDVALRCDPISGHVSLYWYRQALGQGPEFLTYFNYEAQQDKSGLPNDRFSAERPEGSISTLTIQRTEQRDSAMYRCASSLDRGHLHFGNGTRLTVT.

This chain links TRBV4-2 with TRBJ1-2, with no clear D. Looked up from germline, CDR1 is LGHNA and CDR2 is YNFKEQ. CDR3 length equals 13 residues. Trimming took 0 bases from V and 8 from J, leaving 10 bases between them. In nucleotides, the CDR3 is TGTGCCAGCAGCCAAGATGGAGGAGGGGGCTACACCTTC. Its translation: CASSQDGGGGYTF.

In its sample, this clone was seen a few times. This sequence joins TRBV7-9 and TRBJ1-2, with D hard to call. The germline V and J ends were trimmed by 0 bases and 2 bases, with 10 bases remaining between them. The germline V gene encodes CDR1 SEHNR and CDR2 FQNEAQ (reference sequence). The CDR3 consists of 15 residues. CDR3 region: CASSLASVGNYGYTF. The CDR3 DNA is TGTGCCAGCAGCTTAGCGTCGGTAGGAAACTATGGCTACACCTTC.

The CDR3 sequence is CASSEEGPPHTDTQYF. In DNA, the CDR3 is TGTGCCAGCAGTGAGGAGGGACCGCCGCACACAGATACGCAGTATTTT. The chain has TRBV6-4 and TRBJ2-3; D is possibly TRBD2 (6 bases). The V gene lost 3 bases and the J gene lost 2 bases, with 15 bases spanning the gap. CDR3 length: 16 residues. Looked up from germline, CDR1 is MRHNA and CDR2 is SNTAGT.

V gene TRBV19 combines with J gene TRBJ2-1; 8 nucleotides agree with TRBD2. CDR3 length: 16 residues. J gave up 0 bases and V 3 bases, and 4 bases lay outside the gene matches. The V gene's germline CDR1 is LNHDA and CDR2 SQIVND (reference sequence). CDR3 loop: CASSIRAGASYNEQFF. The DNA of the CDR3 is TGTGCCAGTAGTATCCGAGCGGGAGCCTCCTACAATGAGCAGTTCTTC.

The CDR3 nucleotides read TGTGCCAGCAGTGAAGCAGCGGGGGGGCCAGATACGCAGTATTTT. Amino acids: CASSEAAGGPDTQYF. The genes are TRBV6-1 and TRBJ2-3; the match to TRBD2 covers 10 bases. CDR3 size: 15 residues. The ends lost 0 bases at V and 4 bases at J; junction bases unmatched: 1. Per the germline V gene, CDR1 is MNHNS and CDR2 is SASEGT.

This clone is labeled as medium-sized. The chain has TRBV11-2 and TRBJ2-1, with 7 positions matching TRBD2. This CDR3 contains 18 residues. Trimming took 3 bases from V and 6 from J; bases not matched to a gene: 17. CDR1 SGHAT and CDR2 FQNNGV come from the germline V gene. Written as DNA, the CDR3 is TGTGCCAGCAGCTTCCGAGTCGCTATAGCGGGCCCCTCCAATGAGCAGTTCTTC. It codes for CASSFRVAIAGPSNEQFF.

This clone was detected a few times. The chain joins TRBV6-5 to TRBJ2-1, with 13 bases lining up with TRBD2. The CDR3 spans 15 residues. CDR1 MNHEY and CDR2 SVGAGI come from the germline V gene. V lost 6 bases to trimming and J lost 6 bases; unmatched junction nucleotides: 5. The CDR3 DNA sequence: TGTGCCAGCAGAGCCGGGACTAGCGGGGTCAATGAGCAGTTCTTC. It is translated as CASRAGTSGVNEQFF.

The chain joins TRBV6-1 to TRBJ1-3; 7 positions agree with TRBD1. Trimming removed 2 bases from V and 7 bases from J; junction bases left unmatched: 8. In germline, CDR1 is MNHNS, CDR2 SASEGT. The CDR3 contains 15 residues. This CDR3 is CASSEPGQTRNTIYF. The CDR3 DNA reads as TGTGCCAGCAGTGAACCGGGACAGACCCGGAACACCATATATTTT.

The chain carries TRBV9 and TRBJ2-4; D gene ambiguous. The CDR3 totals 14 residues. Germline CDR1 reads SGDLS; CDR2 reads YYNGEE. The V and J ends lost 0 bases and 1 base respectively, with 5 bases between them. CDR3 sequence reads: CASSVGNAKNIQYF. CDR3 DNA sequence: TGTGCCAGCAGCGTAGGTAATGCCAAAAACATTCAGTACTTC.

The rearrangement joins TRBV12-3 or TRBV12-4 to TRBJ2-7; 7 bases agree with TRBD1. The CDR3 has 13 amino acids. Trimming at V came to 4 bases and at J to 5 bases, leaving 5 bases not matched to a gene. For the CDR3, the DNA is TGTGCCAGCAGTTCGACAGGGACGGACGAGCAGTACTTC. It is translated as CASSSTGTDEQYF.

The CDR3 nucleotides read TGTGCCAGCAGTGACTCCCCAGCGGGGGGCTCAGATACGCAGTATTTT. This translates into CASSDSPAGGSDTQYF. The chain is built from TRBV6-4 and TRBJ2-3, with TRBD2 matching over 9 bases. With 0 bases clipped from V and 4 bases from J, the junction kept 5 bases outside the gene matches. Germline lookup yields CDR1 MRHNA and CDR2 SNTAGT. This CDR3 has 16 residues.

For the CDR3, the DNA is TGTGCCAGCAGCTTGGGACTAGCGGGAGTCACTCGGTATGAGCAGTACTTC. Amino acids: CASSLGLAGVTRYEQYF. J is TRBJ2-7 and V is TRBV5-6; 12 bases fit TRBD2. Germline V gene sequence: CDR1 SGHDT, CDR2 YYEEEE. Trimming at V came to 0 bases and at J to 7 bases, leaving 11 bases not matched to a gene. The CDR3 covers 17 residues. Combining the CDR3 with reference TRBV5-6 and TRBJ2-7 gives the whole variable domain DAGVTQSPTHLIKTRGQQVTLRCSPKSGHDTVSWYQQALGQGPQFIFQYYEEEERQRGNFPDRFSGHQFPNYSSELNVNALLLGDSALYLCASSLGLAGVTRYEQYFGPGTRLTVT.

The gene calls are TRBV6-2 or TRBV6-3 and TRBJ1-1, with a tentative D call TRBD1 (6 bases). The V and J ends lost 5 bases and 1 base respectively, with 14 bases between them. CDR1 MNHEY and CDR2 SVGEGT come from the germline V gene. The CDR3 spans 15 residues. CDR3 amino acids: CASSTLPTGNTEAFF. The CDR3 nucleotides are TGTGCCAGCAGTACCCTCCCGACAGGGAACACTGAAGCTTTCTTT.

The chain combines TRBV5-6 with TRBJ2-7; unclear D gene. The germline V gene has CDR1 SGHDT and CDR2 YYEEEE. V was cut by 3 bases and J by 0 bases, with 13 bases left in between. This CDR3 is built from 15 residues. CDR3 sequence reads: CASSWGGRSSYEQYF. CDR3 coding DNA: TGTGCCAGCAGCTGGGGTGGAAGGAGCTCCTACGAGCAGTACTTC.

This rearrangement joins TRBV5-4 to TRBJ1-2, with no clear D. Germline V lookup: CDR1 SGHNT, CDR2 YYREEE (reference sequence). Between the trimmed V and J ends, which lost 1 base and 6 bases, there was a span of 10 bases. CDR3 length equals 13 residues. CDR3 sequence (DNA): TGTGCCAGCAGCTTGAGTAGTGGAGATGGCTACACCTTC. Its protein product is CASSLSSGDGYTF.

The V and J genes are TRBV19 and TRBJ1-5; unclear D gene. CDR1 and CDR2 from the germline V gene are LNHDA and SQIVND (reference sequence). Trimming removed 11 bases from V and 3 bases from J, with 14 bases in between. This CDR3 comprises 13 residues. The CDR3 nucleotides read TGTGCCTCCGGACCGCCCTACAATCAGCCCCAGCATTTT. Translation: CASGPPYNQPQHF.

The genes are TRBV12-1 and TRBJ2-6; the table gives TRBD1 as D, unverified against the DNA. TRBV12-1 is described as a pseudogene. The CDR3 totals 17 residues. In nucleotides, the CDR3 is TGTGCCAGCAGCCCATCGACACCCCGATCTGGGGCCAACGTCCTGACTTTC. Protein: CASSPSTPRSGANVLTF.